This TCR beta chain was identified in a study of control samples from healthy donors and cancer patients. The V gene lost 4 bases and the J gene lost 0 bases, with 7 bases spanning the gap. Germline-derived CDR1 and CDR2 are SGDLS and YYNGEE. The CDR3 runs to 14 residues. Produced via immunoSEQ multiplex PCR; TCRdb's table is partial and in-frame only. The table includes about 220,000 clones, about 94% detected once. The chain combines TRBV9 with TRBJ1-4, with D unresolved. Sample: blood. The sequence was obtained from a man aged 45-60 years in good health. Here the CDR3 DNA reads TGTGCCAGCAGCCGATCAGCAACTAATGAAAAACTGTTTTTT. Protein sequence: CASSRSATNEKLFF.